The following is a T cell receptor beta chain sequence with its context. V was pared by 4 bases and J by 4 bases, with 8 bases of the junction left unmatched. This CDR3 has 14 amino acids. Germline CDR1 SGHKS, CDR2 YYEKEE (reference sequence). The data were obtained in a study of blood T cell repertoires in COVID-19. Clones were sequenced by immunoSEQ multiplex PCR, and TCRdb holds only the in-frame ones, with some missing. The table has about 290,000 clones, about 89% seen once. Participants were aged about 18 to 90 years, lived in 24 US areas, and enrolled virtually. Clinical history reported by participants formed the basis on which cohorts were assigned. Recovery among Cohort 3 donors was established by two negative PCRs, clearance, or symptom resolution.

This chain uses TRBV5-5 with TRBJ2-7; TRBD1 matches at 7 bases. The clonotype originates from a woman in her 40s who had recovered from COVID-19. The source material was PBMCs or T cells enriched from blood (not recorded which). This chain's CDR3 is CASSQGTVQYEQYF. CDR3 DNA: TGTGCCAGCAGCCAGGGGACAGTTCAATACGAGCAGTACTTC.